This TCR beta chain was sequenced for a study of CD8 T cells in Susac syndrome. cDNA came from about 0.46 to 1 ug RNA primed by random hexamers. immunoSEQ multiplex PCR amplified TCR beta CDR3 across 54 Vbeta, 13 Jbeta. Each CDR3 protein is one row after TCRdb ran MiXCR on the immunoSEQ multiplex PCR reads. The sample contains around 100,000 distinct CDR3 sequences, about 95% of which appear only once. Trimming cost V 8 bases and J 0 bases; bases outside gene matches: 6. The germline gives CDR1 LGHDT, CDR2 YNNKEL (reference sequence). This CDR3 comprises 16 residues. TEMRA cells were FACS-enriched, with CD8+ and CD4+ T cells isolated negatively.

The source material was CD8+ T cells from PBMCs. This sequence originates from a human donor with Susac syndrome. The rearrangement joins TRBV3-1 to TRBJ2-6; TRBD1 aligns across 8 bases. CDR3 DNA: TGTGCCAGCTCGGCAGGGGGCCTCTCTGGGGCCAACGTCCTGACTTTC. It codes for CASSAGGLSGANVLTF.